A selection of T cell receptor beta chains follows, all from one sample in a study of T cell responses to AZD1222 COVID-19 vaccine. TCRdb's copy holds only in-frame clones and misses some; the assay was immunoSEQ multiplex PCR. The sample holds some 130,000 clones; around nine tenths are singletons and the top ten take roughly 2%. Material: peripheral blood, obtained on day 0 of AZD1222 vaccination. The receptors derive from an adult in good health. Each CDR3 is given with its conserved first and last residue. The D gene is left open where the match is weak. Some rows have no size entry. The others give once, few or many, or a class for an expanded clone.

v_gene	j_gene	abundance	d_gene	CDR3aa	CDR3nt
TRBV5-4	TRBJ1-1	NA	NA	CASSLAYSGTEAFF	TGTGCCAGCAGCTTGGCCTACTCGGGCACTGAAGCTTTCTTT
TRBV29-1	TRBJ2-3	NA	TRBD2	CSGGRVTDTQYF	TGCAGCGGGGGGAGGGTGACAGATACGCAGTATTTT
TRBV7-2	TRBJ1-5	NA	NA	CASSLAGWGNQPQHF	TGTGCCAGCAGCTTAGCCGGCTGGGGTAATCAGCCCCAGCATTTT
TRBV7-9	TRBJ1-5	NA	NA	CASSLARGGNQPQHF	TGTGCCAGCAGCTTAGCGCGGGGGGGCAATCAGCCCCAGCATTTT
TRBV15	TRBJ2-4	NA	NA	CATSRDQGGNKNIQYF	TGTGCCACCAGCAGAGATCAGGGGGGGAATAAAAACATTCAGTACTTC
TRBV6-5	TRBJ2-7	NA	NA	CASSPRGGHEQYF	TGTGCCAGCAGTCCCAGGGGTGGGCACGAGCAGTACTTC
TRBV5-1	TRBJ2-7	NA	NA	CASSFREGKSASSYEQYF	TGCGCCAGCAGCTTCCGGGAAGGAAAAAGCGCGAGCTCCTACGAGCAGTACTTC
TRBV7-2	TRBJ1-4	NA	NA	CASSPSFKEKLFF	TGTGCCAGCAGCCCCAGTTTTAAGGAAAAACTGTTTTTT
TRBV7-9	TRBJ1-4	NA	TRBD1	CASSLGTGLGEKLFF	TGTGCCAGCAGCTTAGGGACAGGGCTGGGTGAAAAACTGTTTTTT
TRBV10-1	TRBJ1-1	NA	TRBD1	CASSPDRGYTEAFF	TGCGCCAGCAGTCCCGACAGGGGATACACTGAAGCTTTCTTT
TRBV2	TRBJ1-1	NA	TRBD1	CASSEFLTGGENTEAFF	TGTGCCAGCAGTGAATTCTTGACAGGGGGAGAGAACACTGAAGCTTTCTTT
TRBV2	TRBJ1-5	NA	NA	CASLLDGGNQPQHF	TGTGCCAGCCTTCTTGATGGGGGCAATCAGCCCCAGCATTTT
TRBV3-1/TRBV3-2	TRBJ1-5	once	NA	CASSQWRGNQPQHF	TGTGCCAGCAGCCAATGGAGGGGAAATCAGCCCCAGCATTTT
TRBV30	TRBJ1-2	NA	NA	CAHREDRSYGYTF	TGTGCCCACCGGGAAGATCGTTCCTATGGCTACACCTTC
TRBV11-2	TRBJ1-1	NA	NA	CASSLDPRGPAAFF	TGTGCCAGCAGCTTAGACCCCAGGGGCCCTGCGGCTTTCTTT
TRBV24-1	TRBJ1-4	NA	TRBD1	CATSDRQGNEKLFF	TGTGCCACCAGTGATCGACAGGGGAATGAAAAACTGTTTTTT
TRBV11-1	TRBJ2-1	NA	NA	CASSSRGDNEQFF	TGTGCCAGCAGCTCACGGGGTGACAATGAGCAGTTCTTC
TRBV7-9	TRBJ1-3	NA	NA	CASSVRVEAGIGNTIYF	TGTGCCAGCAGCGTGAGGGTGGAGGCGGGTATCGGAAACACCATATATTTT
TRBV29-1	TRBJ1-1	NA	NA	CSVEGIAVTEAFF	TGCAGCGTTGAGGGGATAGCCGTCACTGAAGCTTTCTTT
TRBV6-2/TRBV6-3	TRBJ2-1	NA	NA	CASSYPSNEQFF	TGTGCCAGCAGTTACCCCAGCAATGAGCAGTTCTTC
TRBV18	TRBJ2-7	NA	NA	CASSPDTAPDSYEQYF	TGTGCCAGCTCGCCCGACACGGCCCCTGACTCCTACGAGCAGTACTTC
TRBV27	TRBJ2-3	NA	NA	CASSPLRGSTDTQYF	TGTGCCAGCAGTCCCCTTCGGGGTAGCACAGATACGCAGTATTTT
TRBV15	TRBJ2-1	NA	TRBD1	CATSSGQGSRNEQFF	TGTGCCACCAGCAGCGGACAGGGGAGTAGGAATGAGCAGTTCTTC
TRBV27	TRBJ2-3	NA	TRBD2	CASSSSGSTPDTQYF	TGTGCCAGCAGTTCTAGCGGGAGTACTCCAGATACGCAGTATTTT
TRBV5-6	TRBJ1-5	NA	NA	CASSLLTDFNQPQHF	TGTGCCAGCAGCTTGCTTACGGACTTCAATCAGCCCCAGCATTTT
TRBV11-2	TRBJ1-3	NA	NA	CASSFGLNSGNTIYF	TGTGCCAGCAGCTTTGGCCTCAACTCTGGAAACACCATATATTTT
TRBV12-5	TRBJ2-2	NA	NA	CASAPVGGTGELFF	TGTGCTAGTGCCCCCGTAGGAGGGACCGGGGAGCTGTTTTTT
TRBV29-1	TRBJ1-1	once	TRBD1	CSLTGGLGTEAFF	TGCAGCTTGACAGGGGGTCTGGGCACTGAAGCTTTCTTT
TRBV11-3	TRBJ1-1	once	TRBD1	CASSRDRGSTEAFF	TGTGCCAGCAGCAGGGACAGGGGAAGCACTGAAGCTTTCTTT